Below, one TCR beta chain is given with its context. V gave up 4 bases and J gave up 0 bases; unmatched junction bases: 3. This CDR3 has 14 residues. In germline, CDR1 is SNHLY, CDR2 FYNNEI. The entry originates in a study of cytomegalovirus exposure and HLA in healthy donors. The PCR used 60 Vbeta and 13 Jbeta primers. The table came from immunoSEQ multiplex PCR; TCRdb's copy has only in-frame clones and leaves some out. This sample has 160,000 or so clones, with around 80% found just once. The chain employs TRBV2 and TRBJ2-7, with 7 nucleotides matching TRBD1. Material for sequencing was PBMCs. The TCR comes from a female donor in good health and CMV-seronegative. As DNA, the CDR3 is TGTGCCAGCAGTGGGGACAGAAGCTCCTACGAGCAGTACTTC. It specifies CASSGDRSSYEQYF.